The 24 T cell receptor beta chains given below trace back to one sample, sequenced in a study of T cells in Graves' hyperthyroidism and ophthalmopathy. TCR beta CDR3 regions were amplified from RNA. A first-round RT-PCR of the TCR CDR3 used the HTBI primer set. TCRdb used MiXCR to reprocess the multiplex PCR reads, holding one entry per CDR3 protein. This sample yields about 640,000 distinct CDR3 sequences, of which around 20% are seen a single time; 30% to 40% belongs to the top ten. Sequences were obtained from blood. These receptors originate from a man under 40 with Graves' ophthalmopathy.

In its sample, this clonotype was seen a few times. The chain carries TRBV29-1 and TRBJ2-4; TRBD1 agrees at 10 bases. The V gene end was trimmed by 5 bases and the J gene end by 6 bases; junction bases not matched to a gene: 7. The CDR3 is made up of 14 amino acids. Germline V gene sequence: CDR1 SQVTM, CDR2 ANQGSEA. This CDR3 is CSVLTWDRGNIQYF. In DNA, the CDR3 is TGCAGCGTTCTGACCTGGGACAGGGGAAACATTCAGTACTTC.

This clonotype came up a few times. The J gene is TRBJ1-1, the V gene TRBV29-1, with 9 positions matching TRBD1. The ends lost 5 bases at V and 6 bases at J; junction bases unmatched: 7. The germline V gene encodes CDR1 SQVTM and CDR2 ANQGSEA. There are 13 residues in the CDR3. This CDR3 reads CSVRDRASAEAFF. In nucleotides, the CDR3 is TGCAGCGTTAGGGACAGGGCATCCGCTGAAGCTTTCTTT.

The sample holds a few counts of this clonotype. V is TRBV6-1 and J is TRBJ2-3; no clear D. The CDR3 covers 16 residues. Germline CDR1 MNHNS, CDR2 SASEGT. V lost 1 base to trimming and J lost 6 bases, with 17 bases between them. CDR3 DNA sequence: TGTGCCAGCAGTGAAGAGATCCTAGTCCCTTCGGATACGCAGTATTTT. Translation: CASSEEILVPSDTQYF.

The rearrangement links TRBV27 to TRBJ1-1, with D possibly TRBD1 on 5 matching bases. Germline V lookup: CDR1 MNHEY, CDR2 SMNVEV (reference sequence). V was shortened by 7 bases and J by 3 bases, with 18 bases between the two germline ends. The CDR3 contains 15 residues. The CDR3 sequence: CASTNAQTGDTEAFF. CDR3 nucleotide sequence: TGTGCCAGCACGAACGCTCAAACGGGGGACACTGAAGCTTTCTTT.

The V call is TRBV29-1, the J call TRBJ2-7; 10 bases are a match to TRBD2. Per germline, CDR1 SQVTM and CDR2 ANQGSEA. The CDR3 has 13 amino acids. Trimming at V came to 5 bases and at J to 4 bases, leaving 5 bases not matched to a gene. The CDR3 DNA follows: TGCAGCGTTTCACTAGCGGGGCTATACGAGCAGTACTTC. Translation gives CSVSLAGLYEQYF.

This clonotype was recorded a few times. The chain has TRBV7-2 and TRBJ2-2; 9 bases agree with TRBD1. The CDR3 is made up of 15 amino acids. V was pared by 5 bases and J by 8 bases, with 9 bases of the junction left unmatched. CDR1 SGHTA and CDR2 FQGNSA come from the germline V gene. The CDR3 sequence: CASSPGTGRRGELFF. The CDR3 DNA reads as TGTGCCAGCAGCCCAGGGACAGGGAGGAGGGGGGAGCTGTTTTTT.

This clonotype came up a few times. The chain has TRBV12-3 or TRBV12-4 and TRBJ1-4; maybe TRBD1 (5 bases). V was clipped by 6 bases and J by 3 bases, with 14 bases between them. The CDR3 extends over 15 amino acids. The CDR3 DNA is TGTGCCAGCAGCATAGCGACAGAGGCTAATGAAAAACTGTTTTTT. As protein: CASSIATEANEKLFF.

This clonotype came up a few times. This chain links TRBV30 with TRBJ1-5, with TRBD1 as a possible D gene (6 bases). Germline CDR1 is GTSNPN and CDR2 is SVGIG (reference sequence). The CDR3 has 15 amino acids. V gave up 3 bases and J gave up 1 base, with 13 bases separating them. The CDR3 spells CAWRYGGGSNQPQHF. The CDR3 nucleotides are TGTGCCTGGAGGTACGGAGGGGGAAGCAATCAGCCCCAGCATTTT.

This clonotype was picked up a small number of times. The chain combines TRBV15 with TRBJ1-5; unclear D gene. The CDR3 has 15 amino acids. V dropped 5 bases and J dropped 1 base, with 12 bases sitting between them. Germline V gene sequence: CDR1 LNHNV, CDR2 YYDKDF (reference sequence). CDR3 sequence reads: CATSARMGSNQPQHF. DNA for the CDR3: TGTGCCACCAGCGCTCGGATGGGGAGCAATCAGCCCCAGCATTTT.

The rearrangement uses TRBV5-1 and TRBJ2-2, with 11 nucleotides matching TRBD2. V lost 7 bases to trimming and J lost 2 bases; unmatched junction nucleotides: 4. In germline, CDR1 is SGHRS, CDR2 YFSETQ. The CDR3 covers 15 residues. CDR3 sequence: CASRTSGRNTGELFF. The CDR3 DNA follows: TGCGCCAGCCGGACTAGCGGGCGAAACACCGGGGAGCTGTTTTTT.

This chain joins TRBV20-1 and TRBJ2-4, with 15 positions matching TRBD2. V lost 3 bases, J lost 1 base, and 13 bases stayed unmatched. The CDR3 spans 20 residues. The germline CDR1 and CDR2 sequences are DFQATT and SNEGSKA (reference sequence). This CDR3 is CSARIPGLAGGPGAKNIQYF. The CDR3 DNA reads TGCAGTGCTAGGATCCCTGGACTAGCGGGAGGGCCTGGGGCCAAAAACATTCAGTACTTC.

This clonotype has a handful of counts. CDR3 coding DNA: TGCGCCAGCAGCCAAGTCCGACTAGCGGGAGGGCCCTCAGGCACCGGGGAGCTGTTTTTT. This translates into CASSQVRLAGGPSGTGELFF. The rearrangement uses TRBV4-1 and TRBJ2-2, with 14 bases fitting TRBD2. The trim removed 1 base at V and 4 bases at J, leaving 11 bases unmatched. The CDR3 totals 20 residues. The germline CDR1 and CDR2 sequences are MGHRA and YSYEKL.

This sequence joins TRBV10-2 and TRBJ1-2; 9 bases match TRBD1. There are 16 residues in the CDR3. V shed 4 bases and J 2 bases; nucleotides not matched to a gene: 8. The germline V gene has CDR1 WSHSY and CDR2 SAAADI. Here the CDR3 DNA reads TGCGCCAGCAGTGGAACAGGGGGCAGGACGAACTATGGCTACACCTTC. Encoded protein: CASSGTGGRTNYGYTF.

The CDR3 loop is CASSWGGHPNNEQFF. CDR3 in DNA: TGTGCCAGCAGCTGGGGGGGACACCCAAACAATGAGCAGTTCTTC. This chain uses TRBV7-2 with TRBJ2-1; a possible D gene is TRBD2 (7 bases). The germline V gene encodes CDR1 SGHTA and CDR2 FQGNSA. Trimming took off 4 bases at V and 5 bases at J, with 15 bases between the two ends. This CDR3 spans 15 amino acids.

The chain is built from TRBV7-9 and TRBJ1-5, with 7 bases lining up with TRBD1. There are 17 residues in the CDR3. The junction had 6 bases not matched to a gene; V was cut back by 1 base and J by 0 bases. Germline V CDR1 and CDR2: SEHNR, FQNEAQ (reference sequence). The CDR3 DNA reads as TGTGCCAGCAGCTTAGAGACAGGGCCTTATAGCAATCAGCCCCAGCATTTT. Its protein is CASSLETGPYSNQPQHF.

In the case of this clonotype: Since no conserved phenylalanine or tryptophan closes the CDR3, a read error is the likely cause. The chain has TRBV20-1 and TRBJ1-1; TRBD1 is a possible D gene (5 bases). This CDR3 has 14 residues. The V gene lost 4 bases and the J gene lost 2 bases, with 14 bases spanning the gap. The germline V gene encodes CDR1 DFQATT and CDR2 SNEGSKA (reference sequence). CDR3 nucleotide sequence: TGCAGTGCTACAAAATCAACAGGTAACACTGAAGCTTTCTCT. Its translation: CSATKSTGNTEAFS.

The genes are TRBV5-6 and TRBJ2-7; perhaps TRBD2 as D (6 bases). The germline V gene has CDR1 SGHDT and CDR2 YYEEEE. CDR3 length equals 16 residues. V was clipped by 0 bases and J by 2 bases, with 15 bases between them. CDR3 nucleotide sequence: TGTGCCAGCAGCTTGGGGTCGGGGGAGCCCGCCTACGAGCAGTACTTC. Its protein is CASSLGSGEPAYEQYF.

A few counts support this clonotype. Written as DNA, the CDR3 is TGTGCCAGCAGCCAAGATTTCTCTAGCGCCTACACAGATACGCAGTATTTT. This codes for CASSQDFSSAYTDTQYF. The chain uses TRBV3-1 and TRBJ2-3; D might be TRBD2 (6 bases). In germline, CDR1 is LGHDT, CDR2 YNNKEL (reference sequence). The CDR3 is made up of 17 amino acids. The V gene lost 0 bases and the J gene lost 2 bases, with 15 bases spanning the gap.

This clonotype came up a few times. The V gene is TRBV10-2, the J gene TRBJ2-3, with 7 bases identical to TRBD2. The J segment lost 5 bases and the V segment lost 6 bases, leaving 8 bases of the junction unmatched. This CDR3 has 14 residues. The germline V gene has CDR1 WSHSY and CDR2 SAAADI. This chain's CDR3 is CASRSVGGEDTQYF. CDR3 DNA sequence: TGCGCCAGCAGGAGCGTGGGAGGGGAAGATACGCAGTATTTT.

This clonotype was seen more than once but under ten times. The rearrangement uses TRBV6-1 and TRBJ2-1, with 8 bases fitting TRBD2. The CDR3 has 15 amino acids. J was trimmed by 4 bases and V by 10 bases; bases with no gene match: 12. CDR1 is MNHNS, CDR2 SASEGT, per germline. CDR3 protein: CATRIETSAYNEQFF. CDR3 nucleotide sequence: TGTGCCACCAGGATAGAGACTAGCGCTTACAATGAGCAGTTCTTC.

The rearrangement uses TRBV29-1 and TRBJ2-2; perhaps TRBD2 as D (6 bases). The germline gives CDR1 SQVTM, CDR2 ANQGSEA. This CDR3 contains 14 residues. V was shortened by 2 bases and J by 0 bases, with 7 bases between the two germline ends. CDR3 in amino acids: CSVERTTNTGELFF. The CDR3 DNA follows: TGCAGCGTTGAAAGGACTACGAACACCGGGGAGCTGTTTTTT.

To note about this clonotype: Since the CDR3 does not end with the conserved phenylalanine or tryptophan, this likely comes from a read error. The CDR3 DNA is TGTGCCAGCAGTCCAAAAACTAGCGGGAGGTCGGGGGAGCTGTTTCTT. Protein product: CASSPKTSGRSGELFL. This chain uses TRBV7-3 with TRBJ2-2; 12 positions match TRBD2. CDR3 size: 16 residues. Germline assignment: CDR1 SGHTA and CDR2 FQGTGA. J gave up 8 bases and V 6 bases, and 10 bases lay outside the gene matches.

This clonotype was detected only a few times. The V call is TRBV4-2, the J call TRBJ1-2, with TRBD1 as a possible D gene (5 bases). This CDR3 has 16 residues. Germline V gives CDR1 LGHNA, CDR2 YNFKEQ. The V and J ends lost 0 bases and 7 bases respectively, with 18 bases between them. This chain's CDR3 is CASSQEVRGGQSGYTF. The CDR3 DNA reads TGTGCCAGCAGCCAAGAGGTTCGGGGCGGGCAAAGTGGCTACACCTTC.

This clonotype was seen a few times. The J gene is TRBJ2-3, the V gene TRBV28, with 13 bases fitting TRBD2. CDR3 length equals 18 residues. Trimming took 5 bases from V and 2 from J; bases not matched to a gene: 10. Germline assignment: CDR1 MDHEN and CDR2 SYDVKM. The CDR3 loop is CASSIFSGTSGATDTQYF. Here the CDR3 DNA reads TGTGCCAGCAGTATATTTTCCGGGACTAGCGGGGCCACAGATACGCAGTATTTT.